The rows below give T cell receptor beta chains drawn from one sample of a study of cytomegalovirus exposure and HLA in healthy donors. Some clones are missing from TCRdb's copy, which holds only in-frame ones; the method was immunoSEQ multiplex PCR. In the table there are about 130,000 clones, about 80% of which are singletons. Sequenced material: PBMCs. These receptors all come from a male donor in good health and CMV-seronegative. Both conserved end residues are part of each CDR3. A D gene is named only where the DNA matches it firmly. Size is stated for part of the rows, as once, few or many counts, or as a class when the clone is expanded.

d_call: NA
cdr3_length: 13
j_call: TRBJ2-7
clone_size: few
v_call: TRBV7-2
cdr3_aa: CASSLHLSYEQYF
cdr3_nt: TGTGCCAGCAGCTTGCACCTTAGCTACGAGCAGTACTTC

d_call: NA
cdr3_length: 12
j_call: TRBJ2-7
clone_size: NA
v_call: TRBV30
cdr3_aa: CAWKQGGSEQYF
cdr3_nt: TGTGCCTGGAAACAGGGCGGGAGTGAGCAGTACTTC

d_call: NA
cdr3_length: 14
j_call: TRBJ2-7
clone_size: few
v_call: TRBV4-1
cdr3_aa: CASSQVSVGYEQYF
cdr3_nt: TGCGCCAGCAGCCAAGTCTCTGTCGGCTACGAGCAGTACTTC

d_call: NA
cdr3_length: 16
j_call: TRBJ2-1
clone_size: NA
v_call: TRBV6-5
cdr3_aa: CASSYSIGGGGYEQFF
cdr3_nt: TGTGCCAGCAGTTACTCGATAGGGGGGGGCGGGTATGAGCAGTTCTTC

d_call: NA
cdr3_length: 13
j_call: TRBJ1-1
clone_size: NA
v_call: TRBV12-5
cdr3_aa: CASGSGQNTEAFF
cdr3_nt: TGTGCTAGTGGATCGGGACAGAACACTGAAGCTTTCTTT

d_call: TRBD1
cdr3_length: 14
j_call: TRBJ2-7
clone_size: NA
v_call: TRBV5-1
cdr3_aa: CASSFGQGSYEQYF
cdr3_nt: TGCGCCAGCAGCTTTGGACAGGGCTCCTACGAGCAGTACTTC

d_call: TRBD1
cdr3_length: 15
j_call: TRBJ1-4
clone_size: NA
v_call: TRBV5-6
cdr3_aa: CASSLAGQGSEKLFF
cdr3_nt: TGTGCCAGCAGCTTGGCGGGACAGGGAAGTGAAAAACTGTTTTTT

d_call: TRBD1
cdr3_length: 13
j_call: TRBJ2-1
clone_size: once
v_call: TRBV5-1
cdr3_aa: CASSSQGFGEQFF
cdr3_nt: TGCGCCAGCAGCTCACAGGGGTTTGGTGAGCAGTTCTTC

d_call: NA
cdr3_length: 16
j_call: TRBJ1-4
clone_size: once
v_call: TRBV5-1
cdr3_aa: CASSLGGVGTNEKLFF
cdr3_nt: TGCGCCAGCAGCTTAGGCGGCGTAGGAACTAATGAAAAACTGTTTTTT

d_call: TRBD1
cdr3_length: 13
j_call: TRBJ2-1
clone_size: NA
v_call: TRBV10-2
cdr3_aa: CASSSRTGNEQFF
cdr3_nt: TGCGCCAGCAGTTCCCGGACAGGGAATGAGCAGTTCTTC

d_call: TRBD1
cdr3_length: 16
j_call: TRBJ1-5
clone_size: once
v_call: TRBV7-2
cdr3_aa: CASSLRQGADGQPQHF
cdr3_nt: TGTGCCAGCAGCTTAAGACAGGGGGCTGACGGTCAGCCCCAGCATTTT

d_call: NA
cdr3_length: 17
j_call: TRBJ1-6
clone_size: once
v_call: TRBV27
cdr3_aa: CASSFAEKDHYNSPLHF
cdr3_nt: TGTGCCAGCAGTTTTGCGGAGAAAGACCACTACAATTCACCCCTCCACTTT

d_call: NA
cdr3_length: 13
j_call: TRBJ2-3
clone_size: NA
v_call: TRBV5-1
cdr3_aa: CASSWTGTDTQYF
cdr3_nt: TGCGCCAGCAGCTGGACAGGCACAGATACGCAGTATTTT

d_call: NA
cdr3_length: 16
j_call: TRBJ2-5
clone_size: NA
v_call: TRBV5-5
cdr3_aa: CASSPKPGQTLLVPDF
cdr3_nt: TGTGCCAGCAGCCCGAAGCCGGGACAAACCCTACTCGTTCCGGACTTC

d_call: TRBD1
cdr3_length: 14
j_call: TRBJ1-2
clone_size: NA
v_call: TRBV6-5
cdr3_aa: CASSLRTGANGYTF
cdr3_nt: TGTGCCAGCAGTCTCCGGACAGGGGCTAATGGCTACACCTTC

d_call: TRBD2
cdr3_length: 15
j_call: TRBJ2-1
clone_size: NA
v_call: TRBV5-1
cdr3_aa: CASSSGLAGGGEQFF
cdr3_nt: TGCGCCAGCAGCTCCGGACTAGCCGGGGGCGGTGAGCAGTTCTTC

d_call: NA
cdr3_length: 13
j_call: TRBJ1-3
clone_size: NA
v_call: TRBV5-4
cdr3_aa: CASSSRAGNTIYF
cdr3_nt: TGTGCCAGCAGCTCCAGGGCTGGAAACACCATATATTTT

d_call: TRBD2
cdr3_length: 16
j_call: TRBJ2-1
clone_size: few
v_call: TRBV4-3
cdr3_aa: CASSHSGLGGYNEQFF
cdr3_nt: TGCGCCAGCAGCCACTCGGGACTAGGCGGGTACAATGAGCAGTTCTTC

d_call: NA
cdr3_length: 20
j_call: TRBJ2-6
clone_size: NA
v_call: TRBV19
cdr3_aa: CASSIDRAGTAAAGANVLTF
cdr3_nt: TGTGCCAGTAGTATAGATCGCGCAGGAACCGCAGCGGCTGGGGCCAACGTCCTGACTTTC

d_call: NA
cdr3_length: 15
j_call: TRBJ2-5
clone_size: NA
v_call: TRBV7-9
cdr3_aa: CASSDRRGQGETQYF
cdr3_nt: TGTGCCAGCAGCGATCGGAGGGGGCAGGGAGAGACCCAGTACTTC

d_call: NA
cdr3_length: 14
j_call: TRBJ1-3
clone_size: NA
v_call: TRBV27
cdr3_aa: CASSFSGVGNTIYF
cdr3_nt: TGTGCCAGCAGTTTTTCAGGGGTTGGAAACACCATATATTTT

d_call: NA
cdr3_length: 19
j_call: TRBJ1-1
clone_size: NA
v_call: TRBV7-2
cdr3_aa: CASSPQASAGVLVNTEAFF
cdr3_nt: TGTGCCAGCAGCCCCCAGGCGTCGGCAGGGGTTTTGGTGAACACTGAAGCTTTCTTT

d_call: TRBD1
cdr3_length: 17
j_call: TRBJ2-2
clone_size: NA
v_call: TRBV5-1
cdr3_aa: CASSLGYGTGNTGELFF
cdr3_nt: TGCGCCAGCAGCTTGGGGTATGGGACAGGGAACACCGGGGAGCTGTTTTTT

d_call: TRBD1
cdr3_length: 15
j_call: TRBJ1-1
clone_size: NA
v_call: TRBV11-1
cdr3_aa: CASSSGTGLGTEAFF
cdr3_nt: TGTGCCAGCAGTTCCGGGACAGGGCTCGGCACTGAAGCTTTCTTT

d_call: TRBD1
cdr3_length: 15
j_call: TRBJ1-1
clone_size: NA
v_call: TRBV2
cdr3_aa: CASSERDRVNTEAFF
cdr3_nt: TGTGCCAGCAGTGAACGGGACAGGGTGAACACTGAAGCTTTCTTT

d_call: TRBD2
cdr3_length: 16
j_call: TRBJ2-5
clone_size: NA
v_call: TRBV19
cdr3_aa: CASSIQLAGAFETQYF
cdr3_nt: TGTGCCAGTAGTATACAACTAGCGGGGGCCTTCGAGACCCAGTACTTC

d_call: TRBD1
cdr3_length: 14
j_call: TRBJ1-1
clone_size: few
v_call: TRBV9
cdr3_aa: CASSPGQGVTEAFF
cdr3_nt: TGTGCCAGCAGCCCTGGACAGGGGGTTACTGAAGCTTTCTTT

d_call: TRBD1
cdr3_length: 15
j_call: TRBJ1-3
clone_size: NA
v_call: TRBV5-1
cdr3_aa: CASSLTGVSGNTIYF
cdr3_nt: TGCGCCAGCAGCTTAACAGGGGTCTCTGGAAACACCATATATTTT

d_call: TRBD2
cdr3_length: 20
j_call: TRBJ2-7
clone_size: once
v_call: TRBV5-4
cdr3_aa: CASSLDSRDRGLASFYEQYF
cdr3_nt: TGTGCCAGCAGCTTGGACTCGCGGGACAGAGGACTAGCGAGCTTCTACGAGCAGTACTTC

d_call: TRBD2
cdr3_length: 13
j_call: TRBJ2-7
clone_size: NA
v_call: TRBV29-1
cdr3_aa: CSALGGGPYEQYF
cdr3_nt: TGCAGCGCGCTCGGGGGAGGGCCGTACGAGCAGTACTTC

d_call: NA
cdr3_length: 13
j_call: TRBJ1-1
clone_size: NA
v_call: TRBV4-1
cdr3_aa: CASSGGWGTEAFF
cdr3_nt: TGCGCCAGCAGCGGGGGCTGGGGCACTGAAGCTTTCTTT

d_call: NA
cdr3_length: 12
j_call: TRBJ1-2
clone_size: NA
v_call: TRBV5-1
cdr3_aa: CASSLEGVGYTF
cdr3_nt: TGCGCCAGCAGCTTGGAAGGGGTAGGCTACACCTTC